This entry lists 15 T cell receptor beta chains sequenced from one sample in a study of blood T cell repertoires in COVID-19. Clones were read by immunoSEQ multiplex PCR, and TCRdb kept only the in-frame ones, dropping some. The sample shows 110,000 or so clones, around 79% of them seen only once. The material sequenced was peripheral blood. These receptors originate from a man aged 50 to 60 with acute or convalescent COVID-19.

The V and J genes are TRBV7-8 and TRBJ2-5; D is possibly TRBD1 (5 bases). Per germline, CDR1 SGHVS and CDR2 FQNEAQ. The V end lost 7 bases, the J end lost 3 bases, and 15 bases lay between the germline ends. The CDR3 sequence is 14 residues long. The CDR3: CASTLGPREETQYF. In nucleotides, the CDR3 is TGTGCCAGCACCCTGGGGCCACGGGAAGAGACCCAGTACTTC.

To note about this clone: Distinct nucleotide sequences in the sample also encode this CDR3. The chain employs TRBV5-1 and TRBJ1-4; 10 nucleotides match TRBD1. V dropped 3 bases and J dropped 7; count of bases not matched to a gene: 3. The V gene's germline CDR1 is SGHRS and CDR2 YFSETQ. This CDR3 is built from 14 residues. CDR3 region: CASSSGQGGEKLFF. CDR3 nucleotide sequence: TGCGCCAGCAGCTCTGGACAGGGGGGTGAAAAACTGTTTTTT.

The genes are TRBV18 and TRBJ2-7, with 7 bases that match TRBD1. J gave up 3 bases and V 6 bases, and 8 bases lay outside the gene matches. The length of the CDR3 is 14 residues. From germline, CDR1 is KGHSH and CDR2 LQKENI. As DNA, the CDR3 is TGTGCCAGCTCGCCCGACAGGGATGACTACGAGCAGTACTTC. Amino acids: CASSPDRDDYEQYF.

The J gene is TRBJ1-1, the V gene TRBV7-8, with TRBD1 matching 7 bases. The CDR3 is 15 amino acids. Trimming at V came to 5 bases and at J to 2 bases, leaving 8 bases not matched to a gene. Germline V CDR1 and CDR2: SGHVS, FQNEAQ. DNA of the CDR3: TGTGCCAGCAGCGACGGACAGGAGTTAAACACTGAAGCTTTCTTT. This translates into CASSDGQELNTEAFF.

The rearrangement uses TRBV28 and TRBJ2-2; maybe TRBD2 (6 bases). From germline, CDR1 is MDHEN and CDR2 SYDVKM. The CDR3 has 16 amino acids. Trimming removed 5 bases from V and 5 bases from J, with 18 bases in between. The CDR3 protein is CASSGYFGSVTGELFF. In nucleotides, the CDR3 is TGTGCCAGCAGTGGGTATTTCGGGAGCGTGACCGGGGAGCTGTTTTTT.

This chain links TRBV18 with TRBJ2-2; no clear D. Trimming left V 4 bases short and J 3 bases short, with 12 bases between. CDR1 KGHSH and CDR2 LQKENI come from the germline V gene. There are 15 residues in the CDR3. As DNA, the CDR3 is TGTGCCAGCTCACGGGCAGGTGACCACACCGGGGAGCTGTTTTTT. Amino acid sequence: CASSRAGDHTGELFF.

This clone was observed a few times. The chain joins TRBV6-5 to TRBJ2-2; TRBD2 agrees at 12 bases. The CDR3 is 15 amino acids. The germline V gene encodes CDR1 MNHEY and CDR2 SVGAGI. The V segment lost 5 bases and the J segment 5 bases; nucleotides outside the gene matches: 3. The CDR3 nucleotides read TGTGCCAGCAGTCAGACTAGCGGGAGTACCGGGGAGCTGTTTTTT. Translation: CASSQTSGSTGELFF.

The chain joins TRBV3-1 (or the pseudogene TRBV3-2) to TRBJ2-7, with 10 bases matching TRBD2. There are 18 residues in the CDR3. Unmatched junction bases numbered 11, after V lost 3 bases and J lost 0 bases. Germline values: CDR1 LGHDT, CDR2 YNNKEL (reference sequence). CDR3 in DNA: TGTGCCAGCAGCCATGGGGTAGCGGGAGGCCCCCACTCCTACGAGCAGTACTTC. Translation: CASSHGVAGGPHSYEQYF.

The CDR3: CAISETALNTEAFF. CDR3 in DNA: TGTGCCATCAGTGAGACAGCACTGAACACTGAAGCTTTCTTT. V gene TRBV10-3 combines with J gene TRBJ1-1, with D unclear. The germline V gene has CDR1 ENHRY and CDR2 SYGVKD. The germline V and J ends were trimmed by 2 bases and 0 bases, with 7 bases remaining between them. The CDR3 is 14 residues long.

The rearrangement uses TRBV29-1 and TRBJ1-1; D is uncertain. Germline values: CDR1 SQVTM, CDR2 ANQGSEA. The V gene lost 3 bases and the J gene lost 2 bases, with 10 bases spanning the gap. This CDR3 is 13 amino acids long. The CDR3 loop reads CSVENGLNTEAFF. The CDR3 DNA follows: TGCAGCGTTGAGAACGGTTTAAACACTGAAGCTTTCTTT. The full variable domain, completed using reference TRBV29-1 and TRBJ1-1, is SAVISQKPSRDICQRGTSLTIQCQVDSQVTMMFWYRQQPGQSLTLIATANQGSEATYESGFVIDKFPISRPNLTFSTLTVSNMSPEDSSIYLCSVENGLNTEAFFGQGTRLTVV.

The rearrangement links TRBV7-8 to TRBJ1-5, with unresolved D. Per germline, CDR1 SGHVS and CDR2 FQNEAQ. The V end was cut by 2 bases, the J end by 3 bases, with 17 bases between. The CDR3 contains 17 residues. The CDR3 loop is CASSLRWILEDNQPQHF. In nucleotides, the CDR3 is TGTGCCAGCAGCTTACGGTGGATTCTCGAGGACAATCAGCCCCAGCATTTT.

The chain links TRBV7-9 to TRBJ2-2; D uncertain. Looked up from germline, CDR1 is SEHNR and CDR2 is FQNEAQ (reference sequence). The CDR3 is 12 residues long. V shed 6 bases and J shed 7 bases, with 9 bases lying between them. The CDR3: CASRGVVGELFF. The CDR3 DNA sequence: TGTGCCAGCAGGGGCGTCGTCGGGGAGCTGTTTTTT.

In this sample, this clone turned up once. The J gene is TRBJ2-7, the V gene TRBV27; 10 nucleotides line up with TRBD1. Germline-derived CDR1 and CDR2 are MNHEY and SMNVEV (reference sequence). V lost 5 bases and J lost 0; bases outside the gene matches: 4. The CDR3 has 15 residues. The CDR3 DNA reads TGTGCCAGCAGTCATTGGACAGGGGGCTCCTACGAGCAGTACTTC. Amino acids: CASSHWTGGSYEQYF.

The chain has TRBV6-5 and TRBJ2-1, with D possibly matching TRBD2 (5 bases). Trimming left V 7 bases short and J 4 bases short, with 11 bases between. The CDR3 is 13 amino acids. From germline, CDR1 is MNHEY and CDR2 SVGAGI. CDR3 region: CASTDYLYNEQFF. Written as DNA, the CDR3 is TGTGCCAGCACAGACTACCTATACAATGAGCAGTTCTTC.

This clone has a single count. V is TRBV25-1 and J is TRBJ1-2; a weak D match, TRBD1 (5 bases). The length of the CDR3 is 14 residues. V lost 5 bases to trimming and J lost 4 bases, with 14 bases between them. CDR1 is MGHDK and CDR2 is SYGVNS in the germline V gene. CDR3 in amino acids: CASSWGRFGYGYTF. The CDR3 DNA sequence: TGTGCCAGCAGTTGGGGGAGGTTTGGCTATGGCTACACCTTC.